This TCR beta chain was captured in a study of T cells after yellow fever vaccination. Notes on the study in general: Clonotypes appearing in both CD4 and CD8 compartments existed, and their share was small. Booster samples showed a return of most primary-vaccination clones (around 96% CD4, over 70% CD8).

TCRdb called the 5' RACE reads again in MiXCR, with one record for every CDR3 protein. The sample shows more than 200,000 distinct CDR3 sequences, 3.6% of them seen only once. The CDR3 covers 15 residues. The germline V gene encodes CDR1 SGHRS and CDR2 YFSETQ. Trimming left V 4 bases short and J 4 bases short, with 16 bases between. Many counts were recorded for this clonotype. Its antigen is undetermined. The chain recombines TRBV5-1 with TRBJ2-3; a possible D gene is TRBD1 (5 bases). This material consisted of PBMCs, taken 15 days after the yellow fever booster vaccination. This TCR was sampled from a man between 18 and 35 years old who received the YFV17D yellow fever vaccine. The CDR3 sequence: CASSQMDSRADTQYF. CDR3 DNA sequence: TGCGCCAGCAGCCAAATGGATAGCAGGGCAGATACGCAGTATTTT.